This T cell receptor beta chain comes out of a study of cytomegalovirus exposure and HLA in healthy donors. The donors were in the approximately 130-subject validation cohort, distinct from the approximately 700-subject first cohort. Germline CDR1 reads LNHDA; CDR2 reads SQIVND (reference sequence). Trimming removed 6 bases from V and 8 bases from J, with 22 bases in between. The CDR3 has 15 residues. Measured with immunoSEQ multiplex PCR; TCRdb has only the in-frame clones, and not every one. The data show approximately 120,000 clones, 80% to 90% seen once. The sequence was obtained from a woman in her late teens or twenties in good health and CMV-seronegative. What was sequenced was PBMCs. This chain links TRBV19 with TRBJ1-2, with D possibly matching TRBD1 (6 bases). The CDR3 sequence: CASRTVSQGPWGYTF. CDR3 sequence (DNA): TGTGCCAGTAGGACCGTTTCTCAGGGGCCGTGGGGCTACACCTTC.